This T cell receptor (beta chain) is from a study of blood T cell repertoires in COVID-19. Study information: PBMCs, B-cell-depleted T cells, or T cells provided the cDNA or gDNA that made up the material.

Trimming left V 2 bases short and J 0 bases short, with 10 bases between. CDR1 and CDR2 (germline): MDHEN, SYDVKM. This CDR3 spans 15 amino acids. As originally analysed: Reference gene primers were amplified, and this amplification served to estimate nucleated cell counts. TCRdb's table, derived via immunoSEQ multiplex PCR, lists solely in-frame clones and lacks some. V and J calls plus clone size are reproduced from that table; the DNA served to infer D and trimming. The sample carries hundreds of thousands of clones, roughly nine tenths recorded once. Participants came from about 24 US areas, aged roughly 18 to 89 years. Two negative PCRs, clearance, or symptom resolution were required of recovered Cohort 3 donors.

The source is a young man who had recovered from COVID-19. The rearrangement joins TRBV28 to TRBJ1-2, with unresolved D. The sequenced sample was PBMCs or T cells enriched from blood (not recorded which). The CDR3 bases are TGTGCCAGCAGTTTAGGAGTTGAGCCTAACTATGGCTACACCTTC. Translation gives CASSLGVEPNYGYTF.